The present T cell receptor (beta chain) was sequenced within a study of T cell responses to AZD1222 COVID-19 vaccine. The data were produced by immunoSEQ multiplex PCR, yet TCRdb's version contains in-frame clones alone and is incomplete. The sample consists of about 47,000 clones, roughly 84% of them appearing once. The CDR3 is 13 amino acids. Germline-derived CDR1 and CDR2 are LGHDT and YNNKEL (reference sequence). V was trimmed by 3 bases and J by 8 bases, leaving 13 bases between them. This clone has a handful of counts. The chain links TRBV3-1 (or the pseudogene TRBV3-2) to TRBJ1-2; D is perhaps TRBD1 (6 bases). The sequencing used peripheral blood, collected on day 0 of MenACWY control vaccination. The TCR comes from an adult in good health. The CDR3 sequence: CASSQATGGGYTF. In nucleotides, the CDR3 is TGTGCCAGCAGCCAGGCGACAGGAGGCGGCTACACCTTC.